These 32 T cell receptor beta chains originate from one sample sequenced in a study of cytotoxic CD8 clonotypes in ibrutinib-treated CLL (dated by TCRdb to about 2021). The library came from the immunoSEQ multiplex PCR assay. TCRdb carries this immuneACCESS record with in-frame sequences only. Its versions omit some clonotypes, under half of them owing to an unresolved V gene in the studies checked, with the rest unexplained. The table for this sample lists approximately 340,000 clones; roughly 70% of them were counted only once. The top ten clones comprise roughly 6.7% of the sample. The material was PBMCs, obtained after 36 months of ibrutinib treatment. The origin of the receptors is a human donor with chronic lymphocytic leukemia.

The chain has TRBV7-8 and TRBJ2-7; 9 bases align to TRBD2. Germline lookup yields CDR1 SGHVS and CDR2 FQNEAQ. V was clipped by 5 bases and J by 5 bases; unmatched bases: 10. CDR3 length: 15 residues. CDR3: CASSLGPGLADEQYF. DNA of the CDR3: TGTGCCAGCAGCCTGGGGCCGGGACTAGCTGACGAGCAGTACTTC.

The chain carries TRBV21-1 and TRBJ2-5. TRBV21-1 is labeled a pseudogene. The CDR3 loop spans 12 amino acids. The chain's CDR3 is CASSGGEETQYF. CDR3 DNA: TGTGCCAGCAGCGGGGGAGAAGAGACCCAGTACTTC.

DNA of the CDR3: TGTGCCAGCAGTCCACAGGGATCTTTCTATGGCTACACCTTC. This gives the protein CASSPQGSFYGYTF. This chain joins TRBV9 and TRBJ1-2; possible D gene TRBD1, 6 bases. The CDR3 runs to 14 residues. Trimming cost V 5 bases and J 4 bases, with 15 bases left between them. CDR1 is SGDLS, CDR2 YYNGEE, per germline.

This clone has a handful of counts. The CDR3 protein is CASSLGQAFSGANVLTF. The CDR3 DNA sequence: TGTGCCAGCAGCCTCGGACAGGCTTTCTCTGGGGCCAACGTCCTGACTTTC. The gene calls are TRBV5-6 and TRBJ2-6, with TRBD1 identical over 7 bases. After removal of 4 bases from V and 0 bases from J, the junction contained 7 bases not matched to a gene. Germline CDR1 is SGHDT and CDR2 is YYEEEE. The CDR3 has 17 residues. Based on the CDR3 plus reference TRBV5-6 and TRBJ2-6, the full variable domain is DAGVTQSPTHLIKTRGQQVTLRCSPKSGHDTVSWYQQALGQGPQFIFQYYEEEERQRGNFPDRFSGHQFPNYSSELNVNALLLGDSALYLCASSLGQAFSGANVLTFGAGSRLTVL.

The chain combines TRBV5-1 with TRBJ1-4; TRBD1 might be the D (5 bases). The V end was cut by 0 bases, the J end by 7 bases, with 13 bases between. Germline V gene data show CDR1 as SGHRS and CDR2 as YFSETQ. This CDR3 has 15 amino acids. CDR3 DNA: TGCGCCAGCAGCTTGGATGTGGGCAGGGCTGAAAAACTGTTTTTT. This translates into CASSLDVGRAEKLFF.

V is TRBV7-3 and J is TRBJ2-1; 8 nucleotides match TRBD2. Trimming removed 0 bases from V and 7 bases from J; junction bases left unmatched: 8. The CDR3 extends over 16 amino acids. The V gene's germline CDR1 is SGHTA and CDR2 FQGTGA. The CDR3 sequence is CASSLTGGTRFNEQFF. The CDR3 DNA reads TGTGCCAGCAGCTTAACAGGCGGGACTAGGTTTAATGAGCAGTTCTTC. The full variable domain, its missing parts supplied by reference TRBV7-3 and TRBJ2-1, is GAGVSQTPSNKVTEKGKYVELRCDPISGHTALYWYRQSLGQGPEFLIYFQGTGAADDSGLPNDRFFAVRPEGSVSTLKIQRTERGDSAVYLCASSLTGGTRFNEQFFGPGTRLTVL.

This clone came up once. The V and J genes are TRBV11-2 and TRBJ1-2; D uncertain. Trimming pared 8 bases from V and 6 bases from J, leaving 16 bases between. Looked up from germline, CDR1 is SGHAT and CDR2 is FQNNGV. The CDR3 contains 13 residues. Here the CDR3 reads CASVDPSGDGYTF. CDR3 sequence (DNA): TGTGCCAGCGTCGACCCTAGTGGGGATGGCTACACCTTC.

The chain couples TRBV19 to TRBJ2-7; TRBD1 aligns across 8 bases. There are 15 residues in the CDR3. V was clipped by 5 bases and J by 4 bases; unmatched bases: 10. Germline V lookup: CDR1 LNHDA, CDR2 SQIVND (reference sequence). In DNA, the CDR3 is TGTGCCAGTAGTCCCTCCCCAGGGGGCGGGTACGAGCAGTACTTC. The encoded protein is CASSPSPGGGYEQYF.

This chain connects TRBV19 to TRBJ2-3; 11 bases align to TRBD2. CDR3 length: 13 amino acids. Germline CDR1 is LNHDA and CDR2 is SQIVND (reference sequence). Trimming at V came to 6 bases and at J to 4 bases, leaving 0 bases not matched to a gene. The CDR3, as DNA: TGTGCCAGTAGACTAGCGGGAGCAGATACGCAGTATTTT. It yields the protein CASRLAGADTQYF.

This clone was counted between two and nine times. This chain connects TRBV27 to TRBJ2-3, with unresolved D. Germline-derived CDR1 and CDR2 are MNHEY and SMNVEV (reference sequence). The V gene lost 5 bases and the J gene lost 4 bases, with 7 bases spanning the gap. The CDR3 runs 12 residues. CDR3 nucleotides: TGTGCCAGCAGTGGAGTAGCAGATACGCAGTATTTT. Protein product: CASSGVADTQYF.

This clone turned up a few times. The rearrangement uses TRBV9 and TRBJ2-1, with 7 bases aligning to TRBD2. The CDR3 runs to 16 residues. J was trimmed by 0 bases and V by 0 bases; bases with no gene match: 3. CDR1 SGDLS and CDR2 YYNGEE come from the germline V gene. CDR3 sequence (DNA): TGTGCCAGCAGCGTAGCCAGCGGGATCTCCTACAATGAGCAGTTCTTC. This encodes CASSVASGISYNEQFF. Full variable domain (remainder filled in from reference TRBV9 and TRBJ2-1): DSGVTQTPKHLITATGQRVTLRCSPRSGDLSVYWYQQSLDQGLQFLIQYYNGEERAKGNILERFSAQQFPDLHSELNLSSLELGDSALYFCASSVASGISYNEQFFGPGTRLTVL.

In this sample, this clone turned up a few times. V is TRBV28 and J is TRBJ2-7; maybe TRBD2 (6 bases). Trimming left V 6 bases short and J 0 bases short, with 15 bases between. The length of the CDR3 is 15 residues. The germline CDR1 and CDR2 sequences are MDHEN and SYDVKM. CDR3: CASSDQKAGSYEQYF. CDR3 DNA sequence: TGTGCCAGCAGCGACCAAAAAGCGGGCTCCTACGAGCAGTACTTC.

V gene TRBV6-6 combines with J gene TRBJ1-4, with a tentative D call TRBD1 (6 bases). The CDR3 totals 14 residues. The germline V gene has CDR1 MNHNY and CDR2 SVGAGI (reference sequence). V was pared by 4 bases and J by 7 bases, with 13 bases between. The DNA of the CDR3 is TGTGCCAGCAGTTTACAGGGTCCCGGTGAAAAACTGTTTTTT. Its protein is CASSLQGPGEKLFF.

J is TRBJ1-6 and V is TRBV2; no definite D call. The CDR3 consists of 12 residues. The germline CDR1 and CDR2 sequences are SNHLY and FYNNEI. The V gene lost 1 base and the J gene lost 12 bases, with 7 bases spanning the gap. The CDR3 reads CASSEGHLPLHF. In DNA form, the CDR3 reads TGTGCCAGCAGTGAAGGCCATTTACCCCTCCACTTT.

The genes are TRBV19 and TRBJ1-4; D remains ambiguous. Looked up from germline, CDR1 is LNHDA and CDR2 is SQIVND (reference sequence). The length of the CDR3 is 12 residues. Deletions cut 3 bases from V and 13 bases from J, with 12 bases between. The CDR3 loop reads CASSMTGWALFF. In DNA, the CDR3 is TGTGCCAGTAGTATGACCGGATGGGCACTGTTTTTT.

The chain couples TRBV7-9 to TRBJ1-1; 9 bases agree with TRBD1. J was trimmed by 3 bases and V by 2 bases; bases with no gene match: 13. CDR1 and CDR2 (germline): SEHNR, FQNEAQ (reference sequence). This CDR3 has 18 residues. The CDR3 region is CASSLRTGTGSRHTEAFF. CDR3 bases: TGTGCCAGCAGCTTAAGGACGGGGACAGGGTCTCGCCACACTGAAGCTTTCTTT.

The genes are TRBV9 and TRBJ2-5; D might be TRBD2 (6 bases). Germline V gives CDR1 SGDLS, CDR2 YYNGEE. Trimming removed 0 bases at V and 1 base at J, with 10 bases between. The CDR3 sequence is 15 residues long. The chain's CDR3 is CASSVGRAAQETQYF. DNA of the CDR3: TGTGCCAGCAGCGTAGGGAGGGCGGCCCAAGAGACCCAGTACTTC.

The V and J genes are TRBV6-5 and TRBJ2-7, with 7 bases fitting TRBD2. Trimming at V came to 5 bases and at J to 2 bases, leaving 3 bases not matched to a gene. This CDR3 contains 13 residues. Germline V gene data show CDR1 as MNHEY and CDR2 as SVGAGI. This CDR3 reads CASSRAGTYEQYF. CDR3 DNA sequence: TGTGCCAGCAGTCGAGCGGGAACCTACGAGCAGTACTTC.

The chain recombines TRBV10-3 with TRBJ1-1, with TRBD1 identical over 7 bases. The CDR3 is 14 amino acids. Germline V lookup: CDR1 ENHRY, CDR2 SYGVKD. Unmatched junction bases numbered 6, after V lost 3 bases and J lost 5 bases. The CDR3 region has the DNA TGTGCCATCAGTGAAGGGGGCCGTCATACTGAAGCTTTCTTT. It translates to CAISEGGRHTEAFF.

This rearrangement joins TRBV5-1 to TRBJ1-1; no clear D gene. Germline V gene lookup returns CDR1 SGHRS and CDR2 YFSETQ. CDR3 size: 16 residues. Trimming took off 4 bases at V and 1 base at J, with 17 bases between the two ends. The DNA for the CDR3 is TGCGCCAGCAGCCCAAAGATGTGGCTCAGGAACACTGAAGCTTTCTTT. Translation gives CASSPKMWLRNTEAFF.

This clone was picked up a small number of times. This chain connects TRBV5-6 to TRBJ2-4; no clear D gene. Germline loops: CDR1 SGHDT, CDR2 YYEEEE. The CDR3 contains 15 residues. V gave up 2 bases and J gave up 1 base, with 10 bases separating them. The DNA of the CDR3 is TGTGCCAGCAGCTTCCTTCATCGTGCCAAAAACATTCAGTACTTC. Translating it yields CASSFLHRAKNIQYF.

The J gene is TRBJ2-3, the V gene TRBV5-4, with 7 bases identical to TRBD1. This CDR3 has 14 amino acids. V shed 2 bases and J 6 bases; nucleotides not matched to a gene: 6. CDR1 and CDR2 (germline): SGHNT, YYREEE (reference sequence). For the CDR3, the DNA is TGTGCCAGCAGCTTACAAACAGGGGACGATACGCAGTATTTT. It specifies CASSLQTGDDTQYF.

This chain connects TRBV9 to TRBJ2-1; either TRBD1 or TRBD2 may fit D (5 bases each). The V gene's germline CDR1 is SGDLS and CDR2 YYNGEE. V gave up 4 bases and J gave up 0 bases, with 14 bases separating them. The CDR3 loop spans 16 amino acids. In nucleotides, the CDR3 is TGTGCCAGCAGCATAGGGACCCCGAGCTCCTACAATGAGCAGTTCTTC. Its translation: CASSIGTPSSYNEQFF.

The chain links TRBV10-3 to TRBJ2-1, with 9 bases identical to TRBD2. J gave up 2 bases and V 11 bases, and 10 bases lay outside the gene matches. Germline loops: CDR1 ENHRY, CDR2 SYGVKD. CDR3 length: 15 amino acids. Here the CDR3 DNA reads TGTGCCGCCGGGCCCCCTAGCGGGGCCTACAATGAGCAGTTCTTC. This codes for CAAGPPSGAYNEQFF.

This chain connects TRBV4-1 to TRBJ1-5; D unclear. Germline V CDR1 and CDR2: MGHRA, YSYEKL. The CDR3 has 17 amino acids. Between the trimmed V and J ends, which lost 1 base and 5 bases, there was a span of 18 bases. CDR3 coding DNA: TGCGCCAGCAGCCAAGGGGTCGCCTTCGGTTACGATCAGCCCCAGCATTTT. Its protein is CASSQGVAFGYDQPQHF.

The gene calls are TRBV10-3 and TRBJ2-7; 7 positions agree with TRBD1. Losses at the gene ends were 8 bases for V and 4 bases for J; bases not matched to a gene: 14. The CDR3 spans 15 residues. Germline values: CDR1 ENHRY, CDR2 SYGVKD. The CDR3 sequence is CAIGDSGTDLYEQYF. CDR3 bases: TGTGCCATCGGGGATTCCGGGACAGACTTGTACGAGCAGTACTTC.

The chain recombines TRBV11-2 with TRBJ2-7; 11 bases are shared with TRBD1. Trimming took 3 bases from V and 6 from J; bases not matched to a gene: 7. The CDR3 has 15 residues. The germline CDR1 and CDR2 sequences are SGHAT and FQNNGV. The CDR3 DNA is TGTGCCAGCAGCTTTCCCGGGACAGGGGGTCCCGAGCAGTACTTC. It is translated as CASSFPGTGGPEQYF.

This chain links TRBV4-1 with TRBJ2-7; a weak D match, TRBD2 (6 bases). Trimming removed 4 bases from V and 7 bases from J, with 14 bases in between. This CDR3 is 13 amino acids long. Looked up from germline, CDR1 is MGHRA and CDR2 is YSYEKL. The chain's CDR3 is CASSRRGVGEQYF. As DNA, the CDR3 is TGCGCCAGCAGCCGGAGGGGAGTAGGGGAGCAGTACTTC.

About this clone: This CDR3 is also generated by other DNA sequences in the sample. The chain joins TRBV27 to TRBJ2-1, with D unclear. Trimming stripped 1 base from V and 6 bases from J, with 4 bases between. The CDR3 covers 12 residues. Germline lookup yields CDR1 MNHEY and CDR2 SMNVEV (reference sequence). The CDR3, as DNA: TGTGCCAGCAGTTTATTAGGCAATGAGCAGTTCTTC. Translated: CASSLLGNEQFF.

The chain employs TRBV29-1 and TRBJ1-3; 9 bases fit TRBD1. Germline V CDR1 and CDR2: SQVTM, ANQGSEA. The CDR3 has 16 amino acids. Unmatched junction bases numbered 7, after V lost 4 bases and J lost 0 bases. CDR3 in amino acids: CSVVPGQGASGNTIYF. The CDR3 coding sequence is TGCAGCGTTGTCCCGGGACAGGGAGCCTCTGGAAACACCATATATTTT.

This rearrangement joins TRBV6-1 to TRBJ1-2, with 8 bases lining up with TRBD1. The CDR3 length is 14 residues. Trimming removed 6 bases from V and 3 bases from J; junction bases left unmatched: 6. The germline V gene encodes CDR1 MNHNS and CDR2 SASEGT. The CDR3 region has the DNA TGTGCCAGCAGCACGGACAGGGCCCACTATGGCTACACCTTC. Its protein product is CASSTDRAHYGYTF.

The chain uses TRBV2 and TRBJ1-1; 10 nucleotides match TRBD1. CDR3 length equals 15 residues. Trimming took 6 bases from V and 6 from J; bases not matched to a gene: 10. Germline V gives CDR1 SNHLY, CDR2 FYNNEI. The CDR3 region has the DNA TGTGCCAGCAGACCTACCTTCGGACAGGGGGCTGAAGCTTTCTTT. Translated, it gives CASRPTFGQGAEAFF. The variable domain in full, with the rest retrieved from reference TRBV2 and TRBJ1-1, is EPEVTQTPSHQVTQMGQEVILRCVPISNHLYFYWYRQILGQKVEFLVSFYNNEISEKSEIFDDQFSVERPDGSNFTLKIRSTKLEDSAMYFCASRPTFGQGAEAFFGQGTRLTVV.